The next 32 T cell receptor beta chains were all read from a single sample in a study of cytomegalovirus exposure and HLA in healthy donors. The PCR was carried out with 60 Vbeta primers and 13 Jbeta primers. This table comes from immunoSEQ multiplex PCR, and its TCRdb copy is limited to in-frame clones, with some not included. The data contain about 120,000 clones, more than 65% of them singletons. Sequenced sample: PBMCs. The receptors shown here come from a man younger than 35 in good health and CMV-seropositive.

The chain is built from TRBV19 and TRBJ1-1; the D gene is possibly TRBD1 (5 bases). Trimming took off 8 bases at V and 7 bases at J, with 17 bases between the two ends. CDR1 and CDR2 from the germline V gene are LNHDA and SQIVND (reference sequence). This CDR3 spans 13 amino acids. This chain's CDR3 is CASLKRGLDEAFF. The CDR3 bases are TGTGCCAGTCTCAAAAGGGGATTGGATGAAGCTTTCTTT.

The chain employs TRBV10-1 and TRBJ2-7, with 10 bases fitting TRBD2. This CDR3 has 15 residues. The germline gives CDR1 WNHNN, CDR2 SYGVQD (reference sequence). V dropped 3 bases and J dropped 2; count of bases not matched to a gene: 4. CDR3 nucleotide sequence: TGCGCCAGCAGTGACACTAGCGGGAACCCCTACGAGCAGTACTTC. Amino acid sequence: CASSDTSGNPYEQYF.

This clone was seen just once. The V and J genes are TRBV11-2 and TRBJ2-7; 7 nucleotides align to TRBD2. Germline V lookup: CDR1 SGHAT, CDR2 FQNNGV. J gave up 2 bases and V 1 base, and 11 bases lay outside the gene matches. The CDR3 is 17 amino acids. The CDR3 region is CASSLVGLAEVTYEQYF. CDR3 nucleotide sequence: TGTGCCAGCAGCTTAGTTGGGCTAGCGGAGGTCACCTACGAGCAGTACTTC. Full variable domain (outside the CDR3, taken from reference TRBV11-2 and TRBJ2-7): EAGVAQSPRYKIIEKRQSVAFWCNPISGHATLYWYQQILGQGPKLLIQFQNNGVVDDSQLPKDRFSAERLKGVDSTLKIQPAKLEDSAVYLCASSLVGLAEVTYEQYFGPGTRLTVT.

The CDR3 DNA is TGCGCCAGCAGCTTGGGGCAGGACAGGTGGAATTCACCCCTCCACTTT. Translated: CASSLGQDRWNSPLHF. The chain employs TRBV5-1 and TRBJ1-6; 7 bases line up with TRBD1. The length of the CDR3 is 16 residues. Germline assignment: CDR1 SGHRS and CDR2 YFSETQ. The trim removed 0 bases at V and 7 bases at J, leaving 7 bases unmatched.

This clone was counted only a few times. The V gene is TRBV25-1, the J gene TRBJ2-4; TRBD1 is a possible D gene (5 bases). V shed 5 bases and J shed 0 bases, with 5 bases lying between them. The CDR3 is 13 amino acids. Germline CDR1 reads MGHDK; CDR2 reads SYGVNS. CDR3 sequence: CASSQGAKNIQYF. The CDR3 nucleotides are TGTGCCAGCAGTCAGGGAGCCAAAAACATTCAGTACTTC.

This clone was recorded a few times. This sequence joins TRBV5-6 and TRBJ2-1, with unresolved D. Per germline, CDR1 SGHDT and CDR2 YYEEEE. The CDR3 extends over 11 amino acids. V gave up 3 bases and J gave up 10 bases, with 8 bases separating them. CDR3 DNA sequence: TGTGCCAGCAGCTACAGACGGGAGCAGTTCTTC. Translated, it gives CASSYRREQFF.

V gene TRBV6-5 combines with J gene TRBJ1-1; 11 nucleotides agree with TRBD1. The CDR3 totals 14 residues. The ends lost 6 bases at V and 5 bases at J; junction bases unmatched: 5. CDR1 is MNHEY, CDR2 SVGAGI, per germline. In DNA, the CDR3 is TGTGCCAGCAGCGGACAGGGGGCGTGGACTGAAGCTTTCTTT. Translated, it gives CASSGQGAWTEAFF.

J is TRBJ2-7 and V is TRBV7-2; TRBD1 aligns across 10 bases. The CDR3 length is 16 residues. V shed 5 bases, J shed 0 bases, and the junction held 7 bases outside the gene matches. Germline CDR1 is SGHTA and CDR2 is FQGNSA. The CDR3 protein is CASSLRGQGSSYEQYF. CDR3 in DNA: TGTGCCAGCAGCCTGAGGGGACAGGGGAGCTCCTACGAGCAGTACTTC.

The chain is built from TRBV7-6 and TRBJ1-2, with TRBD1 matching over 7 bases. The CDR3 covers 14 residues. The V gene's germline CDR1 is SGHVS and CDR2 FNYEAQ. With V trimmed by 3 bases and J by 5 bases, 6 bases remained unmatched. The CDR3 reads CASSLGWTGYGYTF. The CDR3 nucleotides are TGTGCCAGCAGCTTGGGTTGGACAGGATATGGCTACACCTTC.

The J gene is TRBJ1-4, the V gene TRBV4-1; 7 bases align to TRBD1. V lost 5 bases and J lost 5; bases outside the gene matches: 11. The CDR3 is 16 residues long. From germline, CDR1 is MGHRA and CDR2 YSYEKL. The CDR3 protein is CASSGGSTGRNEKLFF. The CDR3 DNA sequence: TGCGCCAGCAGCGGGGGCTCGACAGGGCGGAATGAAAAACTGTTTTTT.

The rearrangement uses TRBV5-4 and TRBJ2-7, with D possibly being TRBD1 (6 bases). V was pared by 0 bases and J by 6 bases, with 19 bases between. This CDR3 comprises 16 residues. Looked up from germline, CDR1 is SGHNT and CDR2 is YYREEE (reference sequence). DNA for the CDR3: TGTGCCAGCAGCTTGGAGGCAGGGGCACTATACGCCGAGCAGTACTTC. Protein product: CASSLEAGALYAEQYF. Drawing the rest from reference TRBV5-4 and TRBJ2-7, the complete variable domain is ETGVTQSPTHLIKTRGQQVTLRCSSQSGHNTVSWYQQALGQGPQFIFQYYREEENGRGNFPPRFSGLQFPNYSSELNVNALELDDSALYLCASSLEAGALYAEQYFGPGTRLTVT.

J is TRBJ2-1 and V is TRBV2, with 9 positions matching TRBD2. Germline CDR1 and CDR2: SNHLY and FYNNEI. The length of the CDR3 is 16 residues. V gave up 2 bases and J gave up 4 bases; unmatched junction bases: 6. CDR3 loop: CASSESRLAAYNEQFF. DNA of the CDR3: TGTGCCAGCAGTGAATCCCGACTAGCGGCATACAATGAGCAGTTCTTC.

The CDR3 reads CAIRQGATTEAFF. CDR3 DNA sequence: TGTGCCATCAGACAGGGTGCGACCACTGAAGCTTTCTTT. This chain joins TRBV10-3 and TRBJ1-1, with D possibly TRBD1 on 6 matching bases. There are 13 residues in the CDR3. Trimming took off 6 bases at V and 4 bases at J, with 12 bases between the two ends. Germline lookup yields CDR1 ENHRY and CDR2 SYGVKD.

V gene TRBV4-2 combines with J gene TRBJ2-2; 8 nucleotides line up with TRBD2. Germline CDR1 reads LGHNA; CDR2 reads YNFKEQ. There are 17 residues in the CDR3. The V gene end was trimmed by 0 bases and the J gene end by 2 bases; junction bases not matched to a gene: 5. In DNA, the CDR3 is TGTGCCAGCAGCCAAGATCTCACTAGCGGAAACACCGGGGAGCTGTTTTTT. Protein sequence: CASSQDLTSGNTGELFF.

J is TRBJ2-3 and V is TRBV27, with 15 bases matching TRBD2. Unmatched junction bases numbered 5, after V lost 3 bases and J lost 1 base. CDR1 is MNHEY and CDR2 is SMNVEV in the germline V gene (reference sequence). CDR3 size: 18 residues. CDR3 sequence: CASSFWTSGRVGTDTQYF. The DNA for the CDR3 is TGTGCCAGCAGTTTTTGGACTAGCGGGAGGGTTGGCACAGATACGCAGTATTTT.

This clone showed up just a few times. This chain uses TRBV10-2 with TRBJ1-4; maybe TRBD1 (5 bases). V was pared by 0 bases and J by 8 bases, with 13 bases between. CDR1 is WSHSY and CDR2 is SAAADI in the germline V gene. The CDR3 totals 15 residues. Here the CDR3 reads CASSESTAGPEKLFF. The DNA of the CDR3 is TGCGCCAGCAGTGAGTCGACAGCAGGGCCGGAAAAACTGTTTTTT.

The chain employs TRBV7-8 and TRBJ2-5; no definite D call. V gave up 7 bases and J gave up 1 base, with 19 bases separating them. The germline V gene has CDR1 SGHVS and CDR2 FQNEAQ. The CDR3 extends over 16 amino acids. CDR3 coding DNA: TGTGCCAGCACGACCCCGGCTTTGCGGTTCCAAGAGACCCAGTACTTC. Protein: CASTTPALRFQETQYF.

The chain couples TRBV13 to TRBJ2-1; TRBD2 aligns across 9 bases. This CDR3 comprises 13 residues. The germline CDR1 and CDR2 sequences are PRHDT and FYEKMQ (reference sequence). With V trimmed by 8 bases and J by 5 bases, 4 bases remained unmatched. The CDR3, as DNA: TGTGCCAGCGCGACTAGCGGAAACAATGAGCAGTTCTTC. Its translation is CASATSGNNEQFF.

The V call is TRBV18, the J call TRBJ2-2; D is undetermined. Germline V gives CDR1 KGHSH, CDR2 LQKENI. This CDR3 region has 13 residues. Trimming removed 3 bases from V and 5 bases from J, with 7 bases in between. This CDR3 is CASSPAFTGELFF. CDR3 nucleotide sequence: TGTGCCAGCTCACCGGCTTTTACCGGGGAGCTGTTTTTT.

The table lists this clone with a few counts. This chain joins TRBV5-4 and TRBJ1-1; D gene unclear. V was shortened by 3 bases and J by 7 bases, with 16 bases between the two germline ends. Per germline, CDR1 SGHNT and CDR2 YYREEE (reference sequence). The CDR3 has 14 amino acids. CDR3 in amino acids: CASSSAGASGEAFF. The CDR3 region has the DNA TGTGCCAGCAGCTCTGCGGGCGCCAGCGGTGAAGCTTTCTTT.

The chain is built from TRBV19 and TRBJ1-2, with TRBD1 identical over 10 bases. With 9 bases clipped from V and 8 bases from J, the junction kept 9 bases outside the gene matches. The CDR3 totals 13 residues. The V gene's germline CDR1 is LNHDA and CDR2 SQIVND (reference sequence). The CDR3 sequence: CASGDRGVVGYTF. The CDR3 DNA reads TGTGCCAGCGGGGACAGGGGAGTAGTGGGCTACACCTTC.

V is TRBV27 and J is TRBJ1-1; D ambiguous. This CDR3 has 16 amino acids. V dropped 5 bases and J dropped 4 bases, with 20 bases sitting between them. Germline lookup yields CDR1 MNHEY and CDR2 SMNVEV (reference sequence). CDR3 in amino acids: CASSLRSPEAGTEAFF. DNA of the CDR3: TGTGCCAGCAGTCTACGGTCGCCGGAAGCGGGCACTGAAGCTTTCTTT.

The chain is built from TRBV18 and TRBJ1-4; 9 bases agree with TRBD1. Germline lookup yields CDR1 KGHSH and CDR2 LQKENI. CDR3 length: 18 residues. Losses at the gene ends were 4 bases for V and 4 bases for J; bases not matched to a gene: 13. The CDR3 region is CASSRKPGQGDLNEKLFF. The DNA for the CDR3 is TGTGCCAGCTCACGGAAACCGGGACAGGGAGATCTTAATGAAAAACTGTTTTTT.

This clone was seen once. The chain combines TRBV4-1 with TRBJ1-2; D gene uncertain. CDR1 MGHRA and CDR2 YSYEKL come from the germline V gene. CDR3 size: 13 residues. Trimming stripped 0 bases from V and 6 bases from J, with 8 bases between. CDR3 bases: TGCGCCAGCAGCCAAGACTTCCGAGATGGCTACACCTTC. It translates to CASSQDFRDGYTF.

The rearrangement uses TRBV11-2 and TRBJ2-5; D is unresolved. The CDR3 runs 11 residues. Germline V gene sequence: CDR1 SGHAT, CDR2 FQNNGV. V lost 5 bases, J lost 5 bases, and 6 bases lay in between. The CDR3 DNA reads TGTGCCAGCAGCGCGGCGGAGACCCAGTACTTC. Its translation is CASSAAETQYF.

This clone was recorded only once. J is TRBJ1-5 and V is TRBV6-6; D possibly corresponds to TRBD1 (5 bases). Germline CDR1 is MNHNY and CDR2 is SVGAGI (reference sequence). With 4 bases removed from V and 9 bases from J, the gap between germline ends came to 19 bases. The CDR3 is made up of 15 amino acids. CDR3 DNA sequence: TGTGCCAGCAGTTTCTCGGGGGGAGCGGGGGGGCCCCAGCATTTT. Protein product: CASSFSGGAGGPQHF.

This chain joins TRBV5-4 and TRBJ1-1, with TRBD1 as a possible D gene (5 bases). The CDR3 consists of 11 residues. CDR1 and CDR2 (germline): SGHNT, YYREEE (reference sequence). Trimming pared 1 base from V and 11 bases from J, leaving 9 bases between. Here the CDR3 reads CASSLSGPAFF. The CDR3 DNA follows: TGTGCCAGCAGCTTGTCAGGGCCGGCTTTCTTT.

The chain carries TRBV2 and TRBJ2-7; possibly TRBD2 for D (5 bases). V was clipped by 6 bases and J by 5 bases, with 11 bases between them. CDR1 SNHLY and CDR2 FYNNEI come from the germline V gene. The CDR3 runs to 12 residues. CDR3 sequence reads: CASSAWENEQYF. The DNA for the CDR3 is TGTGCCAGCAGCGCCTGGGAGAACGAGCAGTACTTC.

The V gene is TRBV5-1, the J gene TRBJ2-5; 11 positions match TRBD1. CDR1 SGHRS and CDR2 YFSETQ come from the germline V gene. The CDR3 contains 16 residues. J lost 5 bases, V lost 3 bases, and 9 bases had no gene match. The CDR3 DNA reads TGCGCCAGCAGCTCTCCGGGACAGGGGGTTTTGGAGACCCAGTACTTC. It translates to CASSSPGQGVLETQYF.

This chain joins TRBV27 and TRBJ1-4, with TRBD1 identical over 7 bases. CDR1 is MNHEY, CDR2 SMNVEV, per germline (reference sequence). After removal of 6 bases from V and 5 bases from J, the junction contained 0 bases not matched to a gene. The CDR3 consists of 12 residues. CDR3 nucleotide sequence: TGTGCCAGCAGACAGGGGAATGAAAAACTGTTTTTT. It is translated as CASRQGNEKLFF.

This clone was observed once. V is TRBV19 and J is TRBJ1-1; TRBD1 agrees at 7 bases. CDR1 is LNHDA, CDR2 SQIVND, per germline (reference sequence). The CDR3 sequence is 13 residues long. J lost 1 base, V lost 6 bases, and 2 bases had no gene match. As DNA, the CDR3 is TGTGCCAGTAGGGGACAGCCGAACACTGAAGCTTTCTTT. This translates into CASRGQPNTEAFF.

The chain employs TRBV2 and TRBJ2-5; TRBD2 might be the D (6 bases). TRBJ2-7 explains the end of the DNA better; the J call may be wrong. The germline V gene has CDR1 SNHLY and CDR2 FYNNEI. The CDR3 extends over 14 amino acids. The chain's CDR3 is CASSERDFSYEQYF. CDR3 nucleotides: TGTGCCAGCAGTGAAAGGGACTTCTCCTACGAGCAGTACTTC.